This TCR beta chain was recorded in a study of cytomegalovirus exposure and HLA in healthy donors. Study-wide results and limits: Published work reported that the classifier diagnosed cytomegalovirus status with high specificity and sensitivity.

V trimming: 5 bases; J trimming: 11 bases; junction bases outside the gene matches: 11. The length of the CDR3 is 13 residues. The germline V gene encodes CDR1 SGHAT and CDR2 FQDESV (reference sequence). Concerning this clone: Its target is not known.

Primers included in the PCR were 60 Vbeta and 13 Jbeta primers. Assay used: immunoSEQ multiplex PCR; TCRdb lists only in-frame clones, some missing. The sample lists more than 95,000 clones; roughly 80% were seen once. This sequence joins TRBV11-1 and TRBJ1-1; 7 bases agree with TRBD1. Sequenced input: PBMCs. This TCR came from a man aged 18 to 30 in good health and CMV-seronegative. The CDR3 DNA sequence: TGTGCCAGCAGCCCAGGGGGGTCTGAAGAGGCTTTCTTT. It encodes CASSPGGSEEAFF.